This TCR beta chain derives from a study of blood T cell repertoires in COVID-19. About the research overall: The origin of the acute and convalescent COVID-19 samples was the United States, Italy and Spain. Sources were T cells, B-cell-depleted T cells, or PBMCs; the material itself was cDNA or gDNA.

V was clipped by 3 bases and J by 0 bases, with 11 bases between them. The germline V gene has CDR1 KGHSH and CDR2 LQKENI. CDR3 length equals 15 residues. Here immunoSEQ multiplex PCR was the method, and the copy in TCRdb shows in-frame clones only, minus some. The profile shows 250,000 to 300,000 clones, roughly 90% of them singletons. The sequenced material came from peripheral blood. The chain recombines TRBV18 with TRBJ1-1, with D perhaps matching TRBD1 (5 bases). The receptor was isolated from a woman in her 30s with COVID-19, enrolled during active disease. CDR3 DNA sequence: TGTGCCAGCTCACCCTATGACAGAGTGAACACTGAAGCTTTCTTT. Translation: CASSPYDRVNTEAFF.